This T cell receptor (beta chain) was obtained from a study of blood T cell repertoires in COVID-19 (dated by TCRdb to 2020 to 2021). Study-level background: Collaborator samples came from the United States, Italy and Spain and covered acute and convalescent phases of COVID-19. Sample metadata almost always included a de-identified subject ID, COVID-19 status, age in years and sex. Samples came from the ongoing ImmuneRACE study (first 160 participants) plus 1,254 subjects from 6 global collaborators. Subjects who had been exposed to COVID-19, were actively infected with it, or had recovered from it provided the deeply sampled blood TCRbeta repertoires that made up the dataset. The material from the prospective study consisted of cDNA or gDNA derived from T cells, B-cell-depleted T cells, or PBMCs. The repertoires were made available in a free public database intended to serve as a resource for research on the immune response to SARS-CoV-2. Where HLA class I and class II types were available, the types were taken from metadata supplied by the sample provider, not from assay-based typing.

What the study reported, not specific to this receptor: The amount of clinical and demographic metadata varied by source and participant and was provided uncurated.

The collaborating institutions used their own protocols to collect whole blood in K2EDTA tubes. Collaborator samples were shipped for TCRbeta analysis as frozen whole blood, isolated PBMCs, or DNA extracted from either sample type. V is pruned by 7 bases and J by 6 bases, leaving 11 bases of the junction without a gene match. CDR1 and CDR2 are read off the germline V gene as MNHEY and SVGEGT. The CDR3 runs 16 residues from the cysteine to the phenylalanine. CDR3 DNA only is kept here, 48 bases in frame from base 1. Worth noting for this clone: Its antigen has not been determined. No clone much larger than this one lies a single base away; base qualities are absent.

TCRbeta CDR3 regions were amplified from genomic DNA using the immunoSEQ Assay, a bias-controlled multiplex PCR. Turning to the authors' computational methods: The number of nucleated cells in each sample was estimated from the amplification of reference gene primers within the assay. To quantify the absolute abundance of each unique TCRbeta CDR3 rearrangement, sequence reads were collapsed and filtered. For each sample, productive Simpson clonality was calculated by taking the square root of Simpson's diversity index across productive rearrangements. This is the immuneACCESS table as TCRdb keeps it, with only in-frame sequences that have V and J called. A part of the clones is gone; compared with another copy, unresolved V genes explain less than half, and the rest is unexplained. V and J calls and clone size are given by that table; D and trimming were obtained from the DNA. This sample has 90,000 to 120,000 clones in its table, and 70% to 80% of those were observed once. The ten largest clones take up less than 25% of the sample.

This TCR derives from a man between 65 and 79 years old with active or convalescent COVID-19. The sequence links TRBV6-2 or TRBV6-3 to TRBJ1-6; TRBD1 agrees with 8 junctional bases. Sequencing used peripheral blood. The CDR3 is CASTPDRDYSNSPLHF. The DNA sequence is given as TGTGCCAGCACCCCGGACAGGGATTATAGTAATTCACCCCTCCACTTT.